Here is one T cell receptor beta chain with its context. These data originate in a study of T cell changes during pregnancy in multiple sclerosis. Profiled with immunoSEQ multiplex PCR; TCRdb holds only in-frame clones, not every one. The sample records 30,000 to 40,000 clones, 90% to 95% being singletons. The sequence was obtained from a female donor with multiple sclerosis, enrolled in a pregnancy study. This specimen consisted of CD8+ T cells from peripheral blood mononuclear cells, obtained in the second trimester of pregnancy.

The CDR3 region is CASSFLGQSSYEQYF. In DNA form, the CDR3 reads TGTGCCAGCAGTTTTTTGGGACAAAGCTCCTACGAGCAGTACTTC. This chain connects TRBV27 to TRBJ2-7; the D gene is possibly TRBD1 (6 bases). CDR3 length: 15 amino acids. Per the germline V gene, CDR1 is MNHEY and CDR2 is SMNVEV (reference sequence). With 3 bases removed from V and 0 bases from J, the gap between germline ends came to 12 bases.